This TCR beta chain emerged from a study of response to subunit inactivated influenza vaccine. Trimming removed 0 bases from V and 3 bases from J, with 16 bases in between. The CDR3 has 16 residues. The V gene's germline CDR1 is DFQATT and CDR2 SNEGSKA (reference sequence). MiXCR, applied by TCRdb to the RT-PCR reads, yields one record per CDR3 protein. Among hundreds of thousands of distinct CDR3 sequences listed, about 18% were seen once. Points from the study as a whole: The authors put forward the suggestion that each seasonal influenza vaccination may bring in only a limited number of new T cells.

This clonotype occurred a few times. Its antigen is as yet unknown. The chain carries TRBV20-1 and TRBJ2-3; D unclear. The clonotype was recovered from a man in his forties or fifties who received an inactivated influenza vaccine. Sequenced here: PBMCs from blood, sampled roughly 5 days after vaccination. CDR3 DNA: TGCAGTGCTAGAGATTCCGCCCTTGGAAATACAGATACGCAGTATTTT. This translates into CSARDSALGNTDTQYF.